Below, 14 T cell receptor beta chains from the same sample are listed, as sequenced in a study of T cell responses to AZD1222 COVID-19 vaccine. The protocol was immunoSEQ multiplex PCR, while the TCRdb copy is restricted to in-frame clones and leaves out a portion. In the table there are 150,000 to 200,000 clones, about 90% of which are singletons. Source: peripheral blood, taken on day 0 of MenACWY control vaccination. These receptors all stem from an adult in good health.

The J gene is TRBJ1-6, the V gene TRBV7-8; unclear D gene. Germline CDR1 reads SGHVS; CDR2 reads FQNEAQ. The V end was cut by 2 bases, the J end by 8 bases, with 13 bases between. CDR3 size: 15 residues. CDR3 protein: CASSLYADRDSPLHF. The CDR3 bases are TGTGCCAGCAGCTTATATGCGGACCGAGATTCACCCCTCCACTTT.

The chain combines TRBV29-1 with TRBJ2-2, with a possible D match to TRBD1 (6 bases). From germline, CDR1 is SQVTM and CDR2 ANQGSEA. The V and J ends lost 6 bases and 4 bases respectively, with 12 bases between them. This CDR3 has 13 residues. CDR3 loop: CSVHRDGTGELFF. The DNA of the CDR3 is TGCAGCGTACACAGGGACGGCACCGGGGAGCTGTTTTTT.

The chain employs TRBV2 and TRBJ1-6; D call uncertain. V shed 7 bases and J shed 7 bases, with 8 bases lying between them. Germline CDR1 is SNHLY and CDR2 is FYNNEI. CDR3 length: 12 amino acids. Written as DNA, the CDR3 is TGTGCCAGCAAAAGGGAGAATTCACCCCTCCACTTT. Its protein product is CASKRENSPLHF.

The chain has TRBV18 and TRBJ2-7, with D tentatively TRBD2 (5 bases). The germline V gene encodes CDR1 KGHSH and CDR2 LQKENI. V was trimmed by 6 bases and J by 7 bases, leaving 19 bases between them. The CDR3 is 14 residues long. The CDR3: CASSPGIASLEQYF. In DNA form, the CDR3 reads TGTGCCAGCTCCCCCGGGATAGCCTCGTTGGAGCAGTACTTC.

As to this clone: Additional DNA sequences in this sample encode the identical CDR3. V and J are TRBV29-1 and TRBJ2-5; 11 bases are a match to TRBD2. The germline V gene encodes CDR1 SQVTM and CDR2 ANQGSEA. V dropped 4 bases and J dropped 8; count of bases not matched to a gene: 6. The CDR3 extends over 13 amino acids. This CDR3 reads CSVGLAGRETQYF. CDR3 DNA sequence: TGCAGCGTTGGACTAGCGGGAAGGGAAACCCAGTACTTC.

The chain combines TRBV28 with TRBJ2-1, with 9 bases that match TRBD2. V shed 6 bases, J shed 1 base, and the junction held 1 base outside the gene matches. This CDR3 has 14 residues. CDR1 MDHEN and CDR2 SYDVKM come from the germline V gene. The CDR3 bases are TGTGCCAGCAGAGCGGGAGGATCCTACAATGAGCAGTTCTTC. Its translation: CASRAGGSYNEQFF. The whole variable domain, remainder taken from reference TRBV28 and TRBJ2-1, is DVKVTQSSRYLVKRTGEKVFLECVQDMDHENMFWYRQDPGLGLRLIYFSYDVKMKEKGDIPEGYSVSREKKERFSLILESASTNQTSMYLCASRAGGSYNEQFFGPGTRLTVL.

J is TRBJ2-1 and V is TRBV24-1; D uncertain. Trimming took off 3 bases at V and 10 bases at J, with 12 bases between the two ends. There are 13 residues in the CDR3. Looked up from germline, CDR1 is KGHDR and CDR2 is SFDVKD. CDR3 in DNA: TGTGCCACCAGTGATCCGGACCATATCGAGCAGTTCTTC. This encodes CATSDPDHIEQFF.

The V and J genes are TRBV28 and TRBJ2-1; 7 bases match TRBD2. The CDR3 extends over 14 amino acids. Germline lookup yields CDR1 MDHEN and CDR2 SYDVKM. J was trimmed by 8 bases and V by 6 bases; bases with no gene match: 10. CDR3 coding DNA: TGTGCCAGCAGCCCCGGACTAGTTGTTCATGAGCAGTTCTTC. It is translated as CASSPGLVVHEQFF.

Only one count was recorded for this clone. The chain combines TRBV14 with TRBJ1-3; D call uncertain. This CDR3 spans 15 amino acids. Trimming took off 4 bases at V and 4 bases at J, with 14 bases between the two ends. Germline lookup yields CDR1 SGHDN and CDR2 FVKESK. CDR3 residues: CASSRDLGAGNTIYF. CDR3 nucleotide sequence: TGTGCCAGCAGCCGAGACTTAGGAGCAGGAAACACCATATATTTT.

This chain uses TRBV6-6 with TRBJ2-1; 14 bases are a match to TRBD2. The CDR3 totals 19 residues. In germline, CDR1 is MNHNY, CDR2 SVGAGI (reference sequence). V trimming: 5 bases; J trimming: 0 bases; junction bases outside the gene matches: 9. The CDR3 region has the DNA TGTGCCAGCAGTCGCGGGACTAGCGGGAGTTCCAGCTCCTACAATGAGCAGTTCTTC. Translated: CASSRGTSGSSSSYNEQFF.

This sequence joins TRBV5-4 and TRBJ2-6; perhaps TRBD1 as D (6 bases). The CDR3 runs to 15 residues. CDR1 and CDR2 from the germline V gene are SGHNT and YYREEE (reference sequence). Trimming pared 3 bases from V and 4 bases from J, leaving 11 bases between. The chain's CDR3 is CASSSTGLGANVLTF. The CDR3 nucleotides read TGTGCCAGCAGCTCCACAGGGTTAGGGGCCAACGTCCTGACTTTC.

The chain is built from TRBV9 and TRBJ1-2; perhaps TRBD1 as D (5 bases). Germline V gene data show CDR1 as SGDLS and CDR2 as YYNGEE. V shed 2 bases and J shed 7 bases, with 9 bases lying between them. This CDR3 has 12 amino acids. This CDR3 reads CASSVEGTGYTF. CDR3 coding DNA: TGTGCCAGCAGCGTCGAGGGGACTGGCTACACCTTC.

V gene TRBV24-1 combines with J gene TRBJ2-3; TRBD1 matches at 11 bases. The V segment lost 4 bases and the J segment 8 bases; nucleotides outside the gene matches: 7. Germline lookup yields CDR1 KGHDR and CDR2 SFDVKD. The CDR3 loop spans 15 amino acids. The chain's CDR3 is CATSDPGQGGGTQYF. The CDR3 DNA sequence: TGTGCCACCAGTGACCCGGGACAGGGGGGAGGTACGCAGTATTTT.

The J gene is TRBJ2-3, the V gene TRBV6-2 or TRBV6-3, with D perhaps matching TRBD2 (5 bases). Trimming left V 4 bases short and J 7 bases short, with 15 bases between. Germline V gives CDR1 MNHEY, CDR2 SVGEGT. This CDR3 contains 14 residues. The CDR3: CASSFPGDIYTQYF. In DNA form, the CDR3 reads TGTGCCAGCAGTTTCCCCGGGGATATCTATACGCAGTATTTT.